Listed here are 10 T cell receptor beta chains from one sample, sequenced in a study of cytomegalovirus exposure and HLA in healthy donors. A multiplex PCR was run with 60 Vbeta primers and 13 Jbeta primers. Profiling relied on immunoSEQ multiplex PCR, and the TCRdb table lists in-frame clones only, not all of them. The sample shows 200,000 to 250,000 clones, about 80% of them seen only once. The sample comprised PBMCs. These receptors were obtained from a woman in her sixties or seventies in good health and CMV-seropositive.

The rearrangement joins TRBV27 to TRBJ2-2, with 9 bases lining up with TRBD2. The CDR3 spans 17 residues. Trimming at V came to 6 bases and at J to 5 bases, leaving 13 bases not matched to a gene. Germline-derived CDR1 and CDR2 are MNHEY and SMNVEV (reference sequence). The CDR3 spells CASRNSGSRGLTGELFF. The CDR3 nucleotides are TGTGCCAGCAGGAATAGCGGGAGCAGGGGACTGACCGGGGAGCTGTTTTTT.

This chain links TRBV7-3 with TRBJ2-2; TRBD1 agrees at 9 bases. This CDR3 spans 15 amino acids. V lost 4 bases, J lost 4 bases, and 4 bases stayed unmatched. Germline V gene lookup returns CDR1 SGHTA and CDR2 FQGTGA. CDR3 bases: TGTGCCAGCAGCTCGGACAGGGGATTCACCGGGGAGCTGTTTTTT. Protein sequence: CASSSDRGFTGELFF.

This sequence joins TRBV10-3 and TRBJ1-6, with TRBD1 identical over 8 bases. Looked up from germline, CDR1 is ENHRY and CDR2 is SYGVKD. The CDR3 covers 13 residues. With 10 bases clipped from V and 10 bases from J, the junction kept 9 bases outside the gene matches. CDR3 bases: TGTGCCACCTGGACAGGGCCGGGGTCACCCCTCCACTTT. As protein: CATWTGPGSPLHF.

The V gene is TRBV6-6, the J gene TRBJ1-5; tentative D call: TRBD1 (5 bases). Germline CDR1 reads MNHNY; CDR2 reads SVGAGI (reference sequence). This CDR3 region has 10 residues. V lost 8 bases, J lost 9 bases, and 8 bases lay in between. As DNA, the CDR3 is TGTGCCAGCGCGGGGGGGCCCCAGCATTTT. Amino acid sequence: CASAGGPQHF.

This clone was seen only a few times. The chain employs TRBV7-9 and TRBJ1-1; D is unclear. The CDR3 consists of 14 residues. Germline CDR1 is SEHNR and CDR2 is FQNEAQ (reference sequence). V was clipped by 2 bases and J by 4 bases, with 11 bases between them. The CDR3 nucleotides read TGTGCCAGCAGCTTACGGGGTTCGGTCACTGAAGCTTTCTTT. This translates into CASSLRGSVTEAFF.

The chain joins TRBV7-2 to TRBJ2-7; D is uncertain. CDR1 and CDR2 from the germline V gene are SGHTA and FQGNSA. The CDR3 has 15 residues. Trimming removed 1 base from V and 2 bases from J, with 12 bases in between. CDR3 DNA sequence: TGTGCCAGCAGCTTAGGATACGGGTCCCCCTACGAGCAGTACTTC. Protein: CASSLGYGSPYEQYF. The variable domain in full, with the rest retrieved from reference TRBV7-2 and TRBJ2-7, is GAGVSQSPSNKVTEKGKDVELRCDPISGHTALYWYRQSLGQGLEFLIYFQGNSAPDKSGLPSDRFSAERTGGSVSTLTIQRTQQEDSAVYLCASSLGYGSPYEQYFGPGTRLTVT.

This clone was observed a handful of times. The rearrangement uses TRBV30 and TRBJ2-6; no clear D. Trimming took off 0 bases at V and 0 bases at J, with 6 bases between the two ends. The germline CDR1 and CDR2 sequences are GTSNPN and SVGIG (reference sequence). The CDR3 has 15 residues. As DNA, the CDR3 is TGTGCCTGGAGTGTACTGAGCTCTGGGGCCAACGTCCTGACTTTC. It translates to CAWSVLSSGANVLTF.

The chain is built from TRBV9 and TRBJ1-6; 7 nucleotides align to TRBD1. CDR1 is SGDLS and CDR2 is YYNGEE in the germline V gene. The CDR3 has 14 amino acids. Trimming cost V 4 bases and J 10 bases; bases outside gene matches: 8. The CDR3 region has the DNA TGTGCCAGCAGCCTCCGGACAGGTGAATCACCCCTCCACTTT. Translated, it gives CASSLRTGESPLHF.

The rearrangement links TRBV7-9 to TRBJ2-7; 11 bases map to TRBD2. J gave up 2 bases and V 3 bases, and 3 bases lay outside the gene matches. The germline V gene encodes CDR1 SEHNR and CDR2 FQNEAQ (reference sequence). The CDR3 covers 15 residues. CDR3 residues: CASSFLTSGTYEQYF. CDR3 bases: TGTGCCAGCAGCTTTCTGACTAGCGGGACCTACGAGCAGTACTTC.

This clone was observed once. The CDR3 spells CASSQGGGLAAADEQFF. CDR3 nucleotide sequence: TGCGCCAGCAGCCAAGGTGGGGGACTAGCGGCGGCAGATGAGCAGTTCTTC. This chain uses TRBV4-1 with TRBJ2-1, with 11 bases that match TRBD2. Germline V gene data show CDR1 as MGHRA and CDR2 as YSYEKL. V was clipped by 1 base and J by 8 bases; unmatched bases: 10. CDR3 length: 17 amino acids.